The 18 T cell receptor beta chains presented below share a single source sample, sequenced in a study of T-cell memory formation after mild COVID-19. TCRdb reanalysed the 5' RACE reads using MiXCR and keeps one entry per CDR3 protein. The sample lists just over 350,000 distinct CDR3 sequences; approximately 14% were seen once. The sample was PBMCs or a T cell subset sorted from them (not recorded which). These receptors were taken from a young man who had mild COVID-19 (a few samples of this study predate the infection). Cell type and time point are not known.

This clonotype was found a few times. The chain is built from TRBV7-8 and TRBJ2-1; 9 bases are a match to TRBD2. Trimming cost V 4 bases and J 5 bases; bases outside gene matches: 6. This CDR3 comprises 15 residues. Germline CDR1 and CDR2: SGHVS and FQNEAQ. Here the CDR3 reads CASSSAGGPHNEQFF. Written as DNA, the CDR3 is TGTGCCAGCAGCTCAGCGGGGGGTCCCCACAATGAGCAGTTCTTC.

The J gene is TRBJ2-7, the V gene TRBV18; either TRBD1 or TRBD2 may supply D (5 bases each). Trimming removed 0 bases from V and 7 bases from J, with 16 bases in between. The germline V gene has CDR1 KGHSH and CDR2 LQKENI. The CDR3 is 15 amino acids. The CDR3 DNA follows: TGTGCCAGCTCACCACCGAAAGGTGGGGCGGGTGAGCAGTACTTC. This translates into CASSPPKGGAGEQYF.

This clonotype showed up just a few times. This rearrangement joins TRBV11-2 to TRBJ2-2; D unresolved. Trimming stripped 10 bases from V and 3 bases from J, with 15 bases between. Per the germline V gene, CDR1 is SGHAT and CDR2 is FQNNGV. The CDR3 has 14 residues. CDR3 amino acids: CATRARTHTGELFF. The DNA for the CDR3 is TGTGCCACTCGGGCGAGGACCCACACCGGGGAGCTGTTTTTT.

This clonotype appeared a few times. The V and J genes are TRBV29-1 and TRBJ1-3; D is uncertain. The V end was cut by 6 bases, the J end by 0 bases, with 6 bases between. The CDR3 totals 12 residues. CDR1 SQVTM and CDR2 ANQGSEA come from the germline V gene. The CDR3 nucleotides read TGCAGCGTCCGGGTCTCTGGAAACACCATATATTTT. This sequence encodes CSVRVSGNTIYF. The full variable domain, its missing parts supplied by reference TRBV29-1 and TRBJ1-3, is SAVISQKPSRDICQRGTSLTIQCQVDSQVTMMFWYRQQPGQSLTLIATANQGSEATYESGFVIDKFPISRPNLTFSTLTVSNMSPEDSSIYLCSVRVSGNTIYFGEGSWLTVV.

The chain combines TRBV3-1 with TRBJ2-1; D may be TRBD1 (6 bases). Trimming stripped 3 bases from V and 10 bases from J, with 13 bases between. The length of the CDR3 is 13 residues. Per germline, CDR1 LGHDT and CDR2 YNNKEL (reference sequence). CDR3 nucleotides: TGTGCCAGCAGCCACCTCAGGGGTGGCGAGCAGTTCTTC. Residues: CASSHLRGGEQFF.

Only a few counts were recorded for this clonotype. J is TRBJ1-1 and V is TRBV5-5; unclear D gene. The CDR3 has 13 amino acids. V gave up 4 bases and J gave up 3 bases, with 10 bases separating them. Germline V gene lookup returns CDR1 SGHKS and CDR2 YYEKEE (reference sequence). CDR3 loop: CASSATVDTEAFF. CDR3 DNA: TGTGCCAGCAGCGCCACGGTGGACACTGAAGCTTTCTTT.

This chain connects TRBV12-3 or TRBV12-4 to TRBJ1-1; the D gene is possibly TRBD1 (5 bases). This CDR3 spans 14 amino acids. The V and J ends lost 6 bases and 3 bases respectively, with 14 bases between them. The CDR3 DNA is TGTGCCAGCAGCCCCGGCCAGGGCCACACTGAAGCTTTCTTT. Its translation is CASSPGQGHTEAFF.

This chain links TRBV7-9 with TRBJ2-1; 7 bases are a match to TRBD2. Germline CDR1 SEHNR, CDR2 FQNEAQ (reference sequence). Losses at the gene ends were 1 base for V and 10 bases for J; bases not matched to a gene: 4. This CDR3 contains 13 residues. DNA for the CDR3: TGTGCCAGCAGCTTAGAGGTTAGCGGGGAGCAGTTCTTC. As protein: CASSLEVSGEQFF.

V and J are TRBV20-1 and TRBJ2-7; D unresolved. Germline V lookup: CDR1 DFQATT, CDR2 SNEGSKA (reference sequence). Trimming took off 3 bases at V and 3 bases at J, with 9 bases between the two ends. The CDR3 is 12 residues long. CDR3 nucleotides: TGCAGTGCTAGTCCGTTACGCTACGAGCAGTACTTC. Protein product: CSASPLRYEQYF.

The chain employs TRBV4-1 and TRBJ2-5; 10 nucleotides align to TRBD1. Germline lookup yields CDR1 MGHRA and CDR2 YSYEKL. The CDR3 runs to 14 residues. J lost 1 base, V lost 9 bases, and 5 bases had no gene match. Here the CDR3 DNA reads TGCGCCAGTAAGACAGGGGGCCTCCAAGAGACCCAGTACTTC. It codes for CASKTGGLQETQYF.

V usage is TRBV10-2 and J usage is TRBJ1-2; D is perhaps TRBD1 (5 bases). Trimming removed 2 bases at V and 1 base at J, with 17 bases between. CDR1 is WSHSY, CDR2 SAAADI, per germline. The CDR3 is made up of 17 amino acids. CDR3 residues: CASSERSSGLGNYGYTF. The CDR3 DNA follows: TGCGCCAGCAGTGAGCGGAGCTCGGGACTGGGTAACTATGGCTACACCTTC.

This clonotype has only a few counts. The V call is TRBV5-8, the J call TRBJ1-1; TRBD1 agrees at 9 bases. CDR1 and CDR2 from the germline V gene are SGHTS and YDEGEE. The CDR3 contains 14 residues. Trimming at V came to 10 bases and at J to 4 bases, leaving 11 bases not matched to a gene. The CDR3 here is CAGQIQGAATEAFF. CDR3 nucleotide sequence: TGTGCCGGCCAAATACAGGGGGCGGCCACTGAAGCTTTCTTT.

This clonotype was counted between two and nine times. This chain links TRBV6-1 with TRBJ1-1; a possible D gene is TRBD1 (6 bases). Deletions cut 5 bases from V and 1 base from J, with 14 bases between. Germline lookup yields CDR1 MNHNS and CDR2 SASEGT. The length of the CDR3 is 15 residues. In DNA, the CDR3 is TGTGCCAGCAGTCTCGGGGGCCTCTGGAACACTGAAGCTTTCTTT. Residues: CASSLGGLWNTEAFF.

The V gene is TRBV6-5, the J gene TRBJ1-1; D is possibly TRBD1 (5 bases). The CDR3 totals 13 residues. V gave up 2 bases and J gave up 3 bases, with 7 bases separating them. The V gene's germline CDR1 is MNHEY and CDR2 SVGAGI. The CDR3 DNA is TGTGCCAGCAGTTACGCCAGGGACACTGAAGCTTTCTTT. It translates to CASSYARDTEAFF.

The CDR3 loop reads CAISESRTSDDIQYF. CDR3 DNA sequence: TGTGCCATCAGTGAGTCGAGGACTAGCGATGACATTCAGTACTTC. This chain uses TRBV10-3 with TRBJ2-4; 9 positions agree with TRBD2. Germline CDR1 ENHRY, CDR2 SYGVKD. Trimming removed 0 bases from V and 8 bases from J; junction bases left unmatched: 5. The CDR3 length is 15 residues.

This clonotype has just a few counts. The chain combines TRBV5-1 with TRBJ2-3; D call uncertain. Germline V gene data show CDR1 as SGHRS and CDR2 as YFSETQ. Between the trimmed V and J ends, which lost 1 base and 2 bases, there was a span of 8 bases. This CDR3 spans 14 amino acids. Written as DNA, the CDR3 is TGCGCCAGCAGCTTGTCGTGGTCCACAGATACGCAGTATTTT. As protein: CASSLSWSTDTQYF.

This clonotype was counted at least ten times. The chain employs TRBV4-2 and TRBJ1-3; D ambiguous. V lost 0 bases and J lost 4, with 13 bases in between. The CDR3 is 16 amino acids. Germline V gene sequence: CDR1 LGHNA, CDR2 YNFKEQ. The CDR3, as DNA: TGTGCCAGCAGCCAAGATTTAACCGCGGGGGGAAACACCATATATTTT. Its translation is CASSQDLTAGGNTIYF.

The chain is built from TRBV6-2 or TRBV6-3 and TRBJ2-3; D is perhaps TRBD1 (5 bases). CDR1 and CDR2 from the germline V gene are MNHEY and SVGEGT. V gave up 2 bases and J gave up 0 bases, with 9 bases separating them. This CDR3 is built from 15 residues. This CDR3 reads CASSYRGTSTDTQYF. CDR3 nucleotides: TGTGCCAGCAGTTACAGGGGAACTAGCACAGATACGCAGTATTTT.